This T cell receptor (beta chain) was recorded in a study of blood T cell repertoires in COVID-19. Generated by immunoSEQ multiplex PCR, the TCRdb table keeps only in-frame clones and is missing some. Among more than 400,000 clones listed, 87% were seen once. Participant age was roughly 18 to 95 years, and participants resided in fewer than 30 US areas. The CDR3 is 16 residues long. V lost 4 bases and J lost 2; bases outside the gene matches: 9. Material: PBMCs or T cells enriched from blood (not recorded which). V and J are TRBV23-1 and TRBJ2-5; 8 positions match TRBD1. TRBV23-1 is an open reading frame, and its role is uncertain. This clonotype originated in a woman aged 18-35 years who had recovered from COVID-19. CDR3 loop: CASSPLQGQVQETQYF. The DNA of the CDR3 is TGCGCCAGCAGTCCCCTCCAGGGACAGGTTCAAGAGACCCAGTACTTC.